This paragraph covers one T cell receptor beta chain sequence. What antigen it recognizes has not been identified. Qualities for individual bases were not recorded, and no much larger clone is one base off. This sample was taken from a study of persistence of HIV-infected CD4 T cells (dated by TCRdb to about 2020). Study-level background: The study isolated CMV- and HIV-1 Gag-responding CD4+ T cells from ART-treated individuals to examine antigen-driven clonal expansion of HIV-1-infected cells. The median time participants had been on suppressive ART was less than 10 years. Apart from two participants who underwent leukapheresis at a single time point, peripheral blood samples of up to about 180 mL were collected from participants at multiple time points. The clonality of all cells in each sorted population was measured by TCRbeta sequencing, and the clonality of infected cells was measured by proviral sequencing. For the TCR cluster analysis across participants, about 8 participants were included for CMV and about seven participants for Gag. Study-wide conclusions, independent of this receptor: The study involved few individuals and tested only a limited range of antigens. Antigen-responding cells were enriched for expanded CDR3beta sequences that were degenerate, which suggests that CD4+ responses to CMV and Gag underwent convergent selection. Bulk TCR analyses could not be restricted to the rare CMV-responding cells that actually carried HIV-1 proviruses. Significantly lower TCRbeta richness was observed in CMV- and Gag-responding cells than in anti-CD3/anti-CD28-responding cells, and higher oligoclonality was observed in CMV-responding cells than in CD3/CD28-stimulated and Gag-responding cells. A correlation was observed between TCR oligoclonality and proviral oligoclonality within the same sorted populations.

The immunoSEQ hsTCRB assay version 4, run in survey mode, was used to sequence TCRbeta repertoires from genomic DNA. For TCRbeta sequencing, genomic DNA was diluted to around 10 ng/uL, with up to 1 ug used per sample. As for the authors' bioinformatics: Analysis of the TCRbeta data was done in ImmunoSeq Analyzer 3.0, and diversity was computed on productive nucleotide rearrangements. Using the Immunarch R package, the improved Chao index served to estimate lower-bound TCR diversity and the Gini coefficient served to estimate clonality. Different nucleotide rearrangements encoding the same CDR3beta amino acid sequence were treated as distinct clonotypes. TCRbeta sequences significantly enriched in antigen-responding cells relative to anti-CD3/anti-CD28-activated cells were identified by differential abundance analysis. GLIPH2 grouped TCRs by predicted peptide-MHC specificity, both within each participant and across combined participant data sets. In TCRdb, the immuneACCESS table is reduced to in-frame sequences with V and J assigned. These tables do not hold every clone; where another copy was compared, an unresolved V gene accounts for under half, and the others remain unexplained. V, J and clone size derive from that table, while D and trimming were established from the DNA sequence. The sample table contains 48,000 or so clones; only one count was recorded for about 81% of them. 3% of the sample lies in the top ten.

The intended sense of this specimen's treatment or condition label: suppressive antiretroviral therapy. Lysates of CMV-infected fibroblasts were used at 10 ug/mL for cell stimulation. Memory CD4+ T cells that did not respond, being CD40L-negative, CD69-negative and CD45RO-high, were sorted as memory populations depleted of antigen-responding cells. Participants were HIV-1-infected adults who started suppressive ART during chronic infection. Participants had undetectable plasma HIV-1 RNA below 50 copies/mL for at least 4 years. To be included, a participant needed positive CMV serology and a CD4+ T cell count above 400 cells/uL. Before stimulation, PBMCs were isolated using density centrifugation and then depleted of CD8+ T cells. For under 20 hours, the CD8-depleted PBMCs were stimulated with anti-CD28/CD49d costimulation, a CD40-blocking antibody, and enfuvirtide to prevent new infections. Sorting was done on either a Beckman Coulter MoFlo Legacy or an XDP sorter, and propidium iodide was used to exclude dead cells. For samples with more than one million cells, genomic DNA was extracted with the QIAamp DNA Mini Kit, and for all other samples the Quick-DNA Microprep Kit was used.

From the cysteine through the phenylalanine, the CDR3 covers 17 amino acids. CDR3 DNA only is kept here, 51 bases in frame from base 1. V ends up 0 bases short and J 5 bases short, with an unmatched junction base count of 9. As encoded in the germline V gene, CDR1 is LGHNA while CDR2 is YNFKEQ. The sequencing here drew on CD4+ T cells sorted from PBMCs after roughly 18-hour stimulation, taken from a patient who received antiretroviral therapy. The cell subset or site label, as the study defines it: CD40L-CD69- CD45RO-high memory CD4 T cells not responding to CMV lysate. This clonotype was sampled from an adult man with HIV who was CMV-seropositive. This receptor chain uses TRBV4-2 and TRBJ2-5; 10 central nucleotides agree with TRBD2. Here the CDR3 is given as CASSQDAGTSVGETQYF. The nucleotide sequence is given as TGTGCCAGCAGCCAAGATGCCGGGACTAGCGTCGGGGAGACCCAGTACTTC.